Sequencing of this TCR beta chain was carried out in a study of shared clonotypes between healthy human individuals. About the research overall: CD4 naive and memory got three plates each, CD8 naive two, CD8 memory one. Notes on the study in general: Generally, estimated richness proved larger in naive subsets than it did in memory subsets.

Terminally differentiated effector memory CD45RA+ cells were excluded by CCR7 positive selection of CD45RO-negative cells. Caucasian adults living in Nashville, Tennessee, provided all samples. Regarding this clone: Its antigen is as yet unknown.

Germline CDR1 SEHNR, CDR2 FQNEAQ (reference sequence). Trimming cost V 1 base and J 6 bases, with 15 bases left between them. CDR3 length: 15 residues. When replicate PCRs were run on sorted subsets, they used around 200 ng DNA, approximately 33,000 T cell genomes. TCRdb's table, derived via immunoSEQ multiplex PCR, lists solely in-frame clones and lacks some. The repertoire consists of almost 700,000 clones, with 92% occurring once and the leading ten covering approximately 22%. The receptor comes from a man between 25 and 39 years old in good health. The rearrangement uses TRBV7-9 and TRBJ1-2; possible D gene TRBD1, 5 bases. The source material was naive CD8+ T cells sorted from blood. The CDR3 here is CASSLVVGQGNGYTF. DNA of the CDR3: TGTGCCAGCAGCTTAGTCGTCGGGCAGGGTAATGGCTACACCTTC. The full variable domain, completed using reference TRBV7-9 and TRBJ1-2, is DTGVSQNPRHKITKRGQNVTFRCDPISEHNRLYWYRQTLGQGPEFLTYFQNEAQLEKSRLLSDRFSAERPKGSFSTLEIQRTEQGDSAMYLCASSLVVGQGNGYTFGSGTRLTVV.